This T cell receptor (beta chain) was sequenced for a study of CD8+ T cells in alopecia areata. Study-level information: Twice a day, 5 to 10 mg of oral tofacitinib was administered to treated patients. General study results and limits: Normal scalp showed lower clonality than lesional scalp, especially alopecia totalis/universalis. Scalp data also include sequences from resident alphabeta T cells of normal skin.

In germline, CDR1 is SQVTM, CDR2 ANQGSEA. The germline V and J ends were trimmed by 7 bases and 0 bases, with 13 bases remaining between them. This CDR3 is built from 14 residues. In the case of this clone: Antigen specificity is unknown.

Treatment here: oral pan-JAK inhibitor, 5-10 mg twice daily. Those with alopecia areata gave lesional scalp punch biopsies and peripheral blood. Once RNA had been extracted, it was reverse transcribed into cDNA to act as the sequencing template. Only in-frame clones appear in the TCRdb table, and some are missing; sequencing was by immunoSEQ multiplex PCR. The profile shows approximately 180,000 clones, around three fifths of them singletons. The material sequenced was CD4+ T cells sorted from blood, taken at week 24, from a patient treated with tofacitinib. The chain carries TRBV29-1 and TRBJ2-1; possible D gene TRBD2, 5 bases. The clonotype comes from a human donor with alopecia areata. DNA for the CDR3: TGCAGCGGCATAGAAGGGAGCTCCTACAATGAGCAGTTCTTC. Its translation: CSGIEGSSYNEQFF.